This T cell receptor beta chain was captured in a study of shared clonotypes between healthy human individuals. Recent acute infections and vaccinations were absent in the healthy HIV-negative adult donors. Original processing methods: From ImmunoSEQ came sequences covering only the junction and carrying no quality scores, so filtering differed. Libraries were prepared by immunoSEQ multiplex PCR; TCRdb keeps only in-frame clonotypes and omits some of them. V and J calls and clone size are given by that table; D and trimming were obtained from the DNA. The data show 550,000 to 600,000 clones, around three quarters seen once. Germline trimming cut 3 bases from V and 11 bases from J; bases unmatched to any gene: 13. The CDR3 totals 16 residues. CDR1 and CDR2 from the germline V gene are LNHDA and SQIVND (reference sequence).

The chain links TRBV19 to TRBJ1-5, with 10 bases that match TRBD1. This sequence originates from a woman in her thirties or forties in good health. Some clones in this sample may be carry-over from other donors' samples. Sample: PBMCs. Here the CDR3 reads CASSMNLGQGGSAQHF. The CDR3 DNA follows: TGTGCCAGTAGTATGAATTTAGGACAGGGGGGATCGGCCCAGCATTTT.